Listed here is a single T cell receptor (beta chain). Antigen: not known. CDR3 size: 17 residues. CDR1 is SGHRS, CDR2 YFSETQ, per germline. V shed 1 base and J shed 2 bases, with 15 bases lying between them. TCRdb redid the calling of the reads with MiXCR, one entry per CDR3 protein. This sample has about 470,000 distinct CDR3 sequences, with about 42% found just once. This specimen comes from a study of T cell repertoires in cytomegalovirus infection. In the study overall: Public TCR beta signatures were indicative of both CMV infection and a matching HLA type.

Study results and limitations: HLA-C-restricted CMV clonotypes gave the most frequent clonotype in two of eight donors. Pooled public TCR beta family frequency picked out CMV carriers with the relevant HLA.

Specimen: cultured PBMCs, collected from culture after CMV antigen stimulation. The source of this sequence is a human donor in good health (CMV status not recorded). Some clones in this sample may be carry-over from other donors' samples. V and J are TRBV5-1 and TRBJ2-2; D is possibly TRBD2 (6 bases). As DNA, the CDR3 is TGCGCCAGCAGCTTGAGGCGGGACTCACTAAACACCGGGGAGCTGTTTTTT. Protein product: CASSLRRDSLNTGELFF. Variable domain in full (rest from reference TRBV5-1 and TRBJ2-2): KAGVTQTPRYLIKTRGQQVTLSCSPISGHRSVSWYQQTPGQGLQFLFEYFSETQRNKGNFPGRFSGRQFSNSRSEMNVSTLELGDSALYLCASSLRRDSLNTGELFFGEGSRLTVL.